This T cell receptor (beta chain) was retrieved from a study of T cells after yellow fever vaccination. Whole-study results and caveats: Subsequent to the booster, the majority of primary-vaccination clones reappeared (roughly 95% CD4, 88% CD8).

In germline, CDR1 is SGHTA, CDR2 FQGNSA. The V segment lost 7 bases and the J segment 7 bases; nucleotides outside the gene matches: 12. This CDR3 comprises 15 residues. As TCR cDNA was made by 5'RACE template switching, a universal primer site and UMIs were added. TCRdb passed the 5' RACE reads through MiXCR, listing each CDR3 protein once. The data contain about 300,000 distinct CDR3 sequences, 4% of them seen just once; the ten biggest clones take up 20% to 25%. With regard to this clonotype: The antigen remains unidentified.

This TCR was sampled from a young man who received the YFV17D yellow fever vaccine. Sample: PBMCs, taken 5 days after the yellow fever booster vaccination. The rearrangement joins TRBV7-2 to TRBJ2-1; TRBD1 agrees at 8 bases. The DNA for the CDR3 is TGTGCCAGCACCGAGGCCCCAGGGGGCAGGAATGAGCAGTTCTTC. Protein: CASTEAPGGRNEQFF.